This passage covers 27 T cell receptor beta chains from one sample sequenced in a study of blood T cell repertoires in COVID-19. Libraries were prepared by immunoSEQ multiplex PCR; TCRdb keeps only in-frame clonotypes and omits some of them. Here the sample spans under 300,000 clones, roughly 86% being singletons. The sequenced sample consisted of PBMCs or T cells enriched from blood (not recorded which). The origin of the receptors is a woman in her thirties who had recovered from COVID-19.

The V gene is TRBV7-9, the J gene TRBJ1-2; 9 bases are a match to TRBD1. The CDR3 extends over 13 amino acids. Germline V gene lookup returns CDR1 SEHNR and CDR2 FQNEAQ (reference sequence). V trimming: 4 bases; J trimming: 6 bases; junction bases outside the gene matches: 3. As DNA, the CDR3 is TGTGCCAGCAGCTCGGACAGGGGAGATGGCTACACCTTC. This encodes CASSSDRGDGYTF.

The V gene is TRBV7-2, the J gene TRBJ1-2, with D hard to call. V was cut by 1 base and J by 2 bases, with 11 bases left in between. CDR1 is SGHTA, CDR2 FQGNSA, per germline. The CDR3 sequence is 15 residues long. CDR3 amino acids: CASSLVESSNYGYTF. CDR3 nucleotides: TGTGCCAGCAGCTTAGTCGAGTCTTCCAACTATGGCTACACCTTC.

This clone was seen just once. The chain has TRBV5-6 and TRBJ2-3; D is possibly TRBD2 (6 bases). CDR1 SGHDT and CDR2 YYEEEE come from the germline V gene. The CDR3 has 14 amino acids. The V end was cut by 5 bases, the J end by 0 bases, with 10 bases between. CDR3 DNA: TGTGCCAGCAGAGGGGCGGGAAGCACAGATACGCAGTATTTT. This encodes CASRGAGSTDTQYF.

The V and J genes are TRBV29-1 and TRBJ1-1, with 7 bases matching TRBD1. Germline loops: CDR1 SQVTM, CDR2 ANQGSEA. The trim removed 6 bases at V and 5 bases at J, leaving 12 bases unmatched. This CDR3 comprises 14 residues. The DNA for the CDR3 is TGCAGCGTCCATCAAGGGGGCGCGGGAACTGAAGCTTTCTTT. This sequence encodes CSVHQGGAGTEAFF.

The chain is built from TRBV5-1 and TRBJ2-1, with 10 bases aligning to TRBD2. Looked up from germline, CDR1 is SGHRS and CDR2 is YFSETQ. The length of the CDR3 is 14 residues. With V trimmed by 2 bases and J by 6 bases, 2 bases remained unmatched. The CDR3 nucleotides are TGCGCCAGCAGCTTACCTAGCGGGAGCAATGAGCAGTTCTTC. Protein sequence: CASSLPSGSNEQFF.

This clone turned up a few times. The chain employs TRBV7-9 and TRBJ1-1; TRBD1 aligns across 8 bases. The CDR3 is made up of 19 amino acids. Germline V CDR1 and CDR2: SEHNR, FQNEAQ (reference sequence). V dropped 1 base and J dropped 0; count of bases not matched to a gene: 13. This CDR3 is CASSLGTGGRGLMNTEAFF. Here the CDR3 DNA reads TGTGCCAGCAGCTTAGGCACAGGGGGGCGCGGTCTAATGAACACTGAAGCTTTCTTT.

This chain joins TRBV4-1 and TRBJ2-5, with 12 bases aligning to TRBD1. Germline V gene data show CDR1 as MGHRA and CDR2 as YSYEKL. With 0 bases clipped from V and 5 bases from J, the junction kept 7 bases outside the gene matches. CDR3 length: 17 residues. As DNA, the CDR3 is TGCGCCAGCAGCCAAGATCGGGACAGGGGGCAACGGGAGACCCAGTACTTC. Its protein product is CASSQDRDRGQRETQYF.

The rearrangement joins TRBV18 to TRBJ1-2, with TRBD1 identical over 7 bases. V gave up 2 bases and J gave up 2 bases; unmatched junction bases: 5. The germline V gene has CDR1 KGHSH and CDR2 LQKENI. The CDR3 extends over 15 amino acids. CDR3 nucleotides: TGTGCCAGCTCACCAGAACAGGGGTTGAACTATGGCTACACCTTC. This encodes CASSPEQGLNYGYTF.

This chain connects TRBV18 to TRBJ1-2; 9 bases line up with TRBD1. Germline values: CDR1 KGHSH, CDR2 LQKENI. V shed 2 bases, J shed 8 bases, and the junction held 9 bases outside the gene matches. This CDR3 region has 15 residues. CDR3 protein: CASSPRRDRDDGYTF. The CDR3 nucleotides are TGTGCCAGCTCACCAAGGAGGGACAGGGATGACGGCTACACCTTC.

The V call is TRBV5-1, the J call TRBJ2-7, with TRBD2 matching over 7 bases. Looked up from germline, CDR1 is SGHRS and CDR2 is YFSETQ. The CDR3 sequence is 13 residues long. V was clipped by 3 bases and J by 2 bases; unmatched bases: 2. CDR3 residues: CASSWEGPYEQYF. The DNA of the CDR3 is TGCGCCAGCAGCTGGGAGGGACCCTACGAGCAGTACTTC.

V and J are TRBV12-3 or TRBV12-4 and TRBJ2-1; 9 bases match TRBD2. CDR3 length: 12 residues. With 6 bases clipped from V and 8 bases from J, the junction kept 2 bases outside the gene matches. The CDR3 loop is CASSTSGYEQFF. Written as DNA, the CDR3 is TGTGCCAGCAGCACTAGCGGGTATGAGCAGTTCTTC.

This chain links TRBV7-9 with TRBJ2-3; D unclear. From germline, CDR1 is SEHNR and CDR2 FQNEAQ (reference sequence). The CDR3 contains 14 residues. The V end lost 8 bases, the J end lost 2 bases, and 14 bases lay between the germline ends. As DNA, the CDR3 is TGTGCCAGCGAGGCCGCTCCGGACACAGATACGCAGTATTTT. It specifies CASEAAPDTDTQYF.

This clone was found a few times. V and J are TRBV3-1 (or the pseudogene TRBV3-2) and TRBJ1-2; 7 bases align to TRBD1. Germline V gene sequence: CDR1 LGHDT, CDR2 YNNKEL (reference sequence). The CDR3 has 16 amino acids. V trimming: 4 bases; J trimming: 8 bases; junction bases outside the gene matches: 16. CDR3 bases: TGTGCCAGCAGCCTACCCGAAACGGACAGGCATAACGGCTACACCTTC. Translating it yields CASSLPETDRHNGYTF.

The rearrangement links TRBV19 to TRBJ2-2; D is undetermined. V lost 5 bases, J lost 3 bases, and 10 bases lay in between. The CDR3 has 14 amino acids. Germline assignment: CDR1 LNHDA and CDR2 SQIVND (reference sequence). The CDR3 spells CASSYDTYTGELFF. As DNA, the CDR3 is TGTGCCAGTAGTTATGACACCTACACCGGGGAGCTGTTTTTT.

The rearrangement uses TRBV27 and TRBJ2-1; tentatively, D is TRBD2 (6 bases). The CDR3 spans 15 residues. Germline V gene data show CDR1 as MNHEY and CDR2 as SMNVEV (reference sequence). V dropped 2 bases and J dropped 4 bases, with 12 bases sitting between them. The CDR3 here is CASSLVLAMYNEQFF. CDR3 nucleotides: TGTGCCAGCAGTTTAGTACTAGCTATGTACAATGAGCAGTTCTTC.

The chain carries TRBV29-1 and TRBJ1-2; 10 nucleotides agree with TRBD1. Germline V CDR1 and CDR2: SQVTM, ANQGSEA. After removal of 4 bases from V and 4 bases from J, the junction contained 3 bases not matched to a gene. The CDR3 covers 13 residues. The chain's CDR3 is CSVGTGGPYGYTF. CDR3 in DNA: TGCAGCGTTGGGACAGGGGGGCCCTATGGCTACACCTTC.

The genes are TRBV5-4 and TRBJ2-7; D may be TRBD2 (5 bases). The CDR3 runs 14 residues. Between the trimmed V and J ends, which lost 4 bases and 4 bases, there was a span of 15 bases. Germline V gene sequence: CDR1 SGHNT, CDR2 YYREEE (reference sequence). CDR3 DNA sequence: TGTGCCAGCAGCCCCGGGCCCGAGGGTTACGAGCAGTACTTC. Amino acids: CASSPGPEGYEQYF.

This chain uses TRBV15 with TRBJ1-5; 8 bases match TRBD1. Looked up from germline, CDR1 is LNHNV and CDR2 is YYDKDF (reference sequence). V dropped 0 bases and J dropped 3; count of bases not matched to a gene: 4. The length of the CDR3 is 16 residues. This CDR3 is CATSRDVDRVNQPQHF. The DNA for the CDR3 is TGTGCCACCAGCAGAGATGTGGACAGGGTCAATCAGCCCCAGCATTTT.

This chain joins TRBV9 and TRBJ1-3; D call uncertain. The germline V gene has CDR1 SGDLS and CDR2 YYNGEE. This CDR3 region has 16 residues. V lost 1 base, J lost 4 bases, and 15 bases lay in between. CDR3 in amino acids: CASSVSGGETGNTIYF. In DNA, the CDR3 is TGTGCCAGCAGCGTATCCGGAGGAGAAACAGGAAACACCATATATTTT.

This chain uses TRBV27 with TRBJ2-7; D unresolved. The V end was cut by 5 bases, the J end by 2 bases, with 10 bases between. This CDR3 has 13 amino acids. CDR1 and CDR2 (germline): MNHEY, SMNVEV (reference sequence). The CDR3 spells CASSVIRAYEQYF. The CDR3, as DNA: TGTGCCAGCAGTGTCATACGGGCCTACGAGCAGTACTTC.

Only one count was recorded for this clone. J is TRBJ2-3 and V is TRBV16; the D gene is possibly TRBD2 (5 bases). Germline loops: CDR1 KGHSY, CDR2 FQNENV. The V gene lost 8 bases and the J gene lost 0 bases, with 15 bases spanning the gap. CDR3 length equals 15 residues. The CDR3 region has the DNA TGTGCCAGCTCACGTAGCGCGGCTAGCACAGATACGCAGTATTTT. This encodes CASSRSAASTDTQYF.

For this clone: The same CDR3 arises from other DNA sequences in this sample as well. The chain uses TRBV18 and TRBJ1-1; D is uncertain. The CDR3 is 13 residues long. Looked up from germline, CDR1 is KGHSH and CDR2 is LQKENI. Trimming took off 0 bases at V and 1 base at J, with 3 bases between the two ends. CDR3 region: CASSPPGNTEAFF. The CDR3 DNA reads TGTGCCAGCTCACCACCCGGGAACACTGAAGCTTTCTTT.

This clone was recorded a few times. The V gene is TRBV5-1, the J gene TRBJ1-1; tentative D call: TRBD1 (6 bases). CDR1 is SGHRS, CDR2 YFSETQ, per germline. Trimming removed 4 bases at V and 5 bases at J, with 12 bases between. The CDR3 covers 13 residues. The CDR3 loop reads CASSAPGVTEAFF. The CDR3 DNA sequence: TGCGCCAGCAGCGCTCCAGGGGTGACTGAAGCTTTCTTT.

This clone was observed a single time. In the same sample, other DNA sequences code for this CDR3. The CDR3 bases are TGTGCCACCAGTGACGGGAGCACAGATACGCAGTATTTT. Translated, it gives CATSDGSTDTQYF. This chain connects TRBV24-1 to TRBJ2-3; no definite D call. Between the trimmed V and J ends, which lost 4 bases and 0 bases, there was a span of 4 bases. CDR1 KGHDR and CDR2 SFDVKD come from the germline V gene. The length of the CDR3 is 13 residues.

This chain connects TRBV11-2 to TRBJ2-5, with 11 positions matching TRBD2. V lost 3 bases, J lost 9 bases, and 21 bases stayed unmatched. CDR1 is SGHAT, CDR2 FQNNGV, per germline. The length of the CDR3 is 19 residues. CDR3 amino acids: CASSFLASGGLLSMAAQYF. The DNA of the CDR3 is TGTGCCAGCAGCTTCTTGGCTAGCGGGGGGCTACTGTCGATGGCCGCCCAGTACTTC.

The chain is built from TRBV2 and TRBJ2-2; 11 positions agree with TRBD2. The trim removed 8 bases at V and 6 bases at J, leaving 11 bases unmatched. The CDR3 has 16 residues. Germline V gene sequence: CDR1 SNHLY, CDR2 FYNNEI. This CDR3 is CASVFTSGSQAGELFF. The CDR3 nucleotides read TGTGCCAGCGTGTTTACTAGCGGGAGTCAAGCCGGGGAGCTGTTTTTT.

The chain is built from TRBV9 and TRBJ2-5; 8 bases align to TRBD2. Per the germline V gene, CDR1 is SGDLS and CDR2 is YYNGEE. CDR3 length: 15 residues. V was pared by 1 base and J by 2 bases, with 4 bases of the junction left unmatched. Here the CDR3 DNA reads TGTGCCAGCAGCGTAAGTGGCGGGGGGCAAGAGACCCAGTACTTC. This sequence encodes CASSVSGGGQETQYF.